Shown below are 14 T cell receptor beta chains from a single sample sequenced in a study of cytomegalovirus exposure and HLA in healthy donors. The protocol was immunoSEQ multiplex PCR, while the TCRdb copy is restricted to in-frame clones and leaves out a portion. The data show some 130,000 clones, roughly 89% seen once. The sample consisted of PBMCs. The receptors were gathered from a woman younger than 30 in good health and CMV-seronegative.

The chain carries TRBV7-9 and TRBJ1-1; no firm D call. There are 12 residues in the CDR3. V was shortened by 5 bases and J by 10 bases, with 14 bases between the two germline ends. Germline CDR1 SEHNR, CDR2 FQNEAQ (reference sequence). Written as DNA, the CDR3 is TGTGCCAGCAGCCCCACAGAAGGGAGAGCTTTCTTT. Protein sequence: CASSPTEGRAFF. Full variable domain (remainder filled in from reference TRBV7-9 and TRBJ1-1): DTGVSQNPRHKITKRGQNVTFRCDPISEHNRLYWYRQTLGQGPEFLTYFQNEAQLEKSRLLSDRFSAERPKGSFSTLEIQRTEQGDSAMYLCASSPTEGRAFFGQGTRLTVV.

This clone was seen a few times. The V gene is TRBV19, the J gene TRBJ1-5; a possible D gene is TRBD1 (6 bases). The CDR3 loop spans 15 amino acids. The V gene's germline CDR1 is LNHDA and CDR2 SQIVND (reference sequence). V was cut by 4 bases and J by 5 bases, with 15 bases left in between. CDR3 nucleotides: TGTGCCAGTAGTACCGCGACAGGACGCGATCAGCCCCAGCATTTT. Residues: CASSTATGRDQPQHF.

The rearrangement links TRBV19 to TRBJ1-2; 7 bases map to TRBD1. The germline CDR1 and CDR2 sequences are LNHDA and SQIVND (reference sequence). The junction had 13 bases not matched to a gene; V was cut back by 5 bases and J by 4 bases. The CDR3 is 16 residues long. This chain's CDR3 is CASSDWGDRDAYGYTF. CDR3 coding DNA: TGTGCCAGTAGTGACTGGGGAGACAGGGACGCCTATGGCTACACCTTC.

The V call is TRBV19, the J call TRBJ1-4; 7 bases are a match to TRBD1. The CDR3 covers 15 residues. Germline values: CDR1 LNHDA, CDR2 SQIVND (reference sequence). V was pared by 6 bases and J by 6 bases, with 10 bases of the junction left unmatched. The CDR3: CASRARGGAYEKLFF. The CDR3 nucleotides are TGTGCCAGTAGAGCGAGAGGGGGCGCTTATGAAAAACTGTTTTTT.

This rearrangement joins TRBV7-9 to TRBJ1-1; 9 bases align to TRBD1. The CDR3 loop spans 18 amino acids. Germline V gene data show CDR1 as SEHNR and CDR2 as FQNEAQ (reference sequence). With 0 bases clipped from V and 2 bases from J, the junction kept 10 bases outside the gene matches. The CDR3 reads CASSLAPIGQGTNTEAFF. Here the CDR3 DNA reads TGTGCCAGCAGCTTAGCCCCAATAGGACAGGGGACCAACACTGAAGCTTTCTTT.

This chain links TRBV5-4 with TRBJ2-5; 14 nucleotides match TRBD2. The junction had 8 bases not matched to a gene; V was cut back by 2 bases and J by 5 bases. Germline V lookup: CDR1 SGHNT, CDR2 YYREEE (reference sequence). The CDR3 runs to 17 residues. The CDR3 here is CASSFYRTSGGWETQYF. The CDR3 DNA follows: TGTGCCAGCAGCTTTTACAGGACTAGCGGGGGGTGGGAGACCCAGTACTTC.

V and J are TRBV10-3 and TRBJ2-5, with TRBD2 identical over 9 bases. CDR3 length: 15 residues. Per germline, CDR1 ENHRY and CDR2 SYGVKD. J was trimmed by 1 base and V by 3 bases; bases with no gene match: 3. The CDR3 is CAISDPSGVQETQYF. The CDR3 DNA sequence: TGTGCCATCAGTGACCCTAGCGGGGTCCAAGAGACCCAGTACTTC.

The chain uses TRBV18 and TRBJ2-3; 7 positions match TRBD1. The V gene's germline CDR1 is KGHSH and CDR2 LQKENI. The V gene end was trimmed by 3 bases and the J gene end by 5 bases; junction bases not matched to a gene: 5. CDR3 size: 14 residues. The CDR3 DNA reads as TGTGCCAGCTCACCGACAGGGAAAGGAGATACGCAGTATTTT. This gives the protein CASSPTGKGDTQYF.

This clone was counted once. The gene calls are TRBV2 and TRBJ1-5, with 9 bases that match TRBD1. This CDR3 has 16 residues. Germline CDR1 is SNHLY and CDR2 is FYNNEI. V shed 6 bases, J shed 5 bases, and the junction held 11 bases outside the gene matches. This chain's CDR3 is CASRRPGTGTHQPQHF. For the CDR3, the DNA is TGTGCCAGCAGGCGTCCCGGGACAGGGACTCATCAGCCCCAGCATTTT.

This clone was seen just once. CDR3 DNA: TGTGCCACCAGCAGAGAATCCCCGTCTGCGATTGGACTCTCCTACGAGCAGTACTTC. This sequence encodes CATSRESPSAIGLSYEQYF. This chain joins TRBV15 and TRBJ2-7, with D tentatively TRBD2 (5 bases). The CDR3 has 19 residues. The germline gives CDR1 LNHNV, CDR2 YYDKDF (reference sequence). V was clipped by 0 bases and J by 0 bases, with 21 bases between them.

V gene TRBV5-1 combines with J gene TRBJ1-4, with D uncertain. In germline, CDR1 is SGHRS, CDR2 YFSETQ. V lost 3 bases and J 2 bases, leaving 11 bases between the germline ends. The CDR3 has 15 residues. The CDR3 DNA is TGCGCCAGCAGCTCGGGATCCGGGACTAATGAAAAACTGTTTTTT. This gives the protein CASSSGSGTNEKLFF.

This clone came up once. The rearrangement uses TRBV15 and TRBJ1-2, with D perhaps matching TRBD1 (6 bases). V lost 3 bases, J lost 3 bases, and 14 bases lay in between. This CDR3 is built from 15 residues. Germline assignment: CDR1 LNHNV and CDR2 YYDKDF (reference sequence). DNA of the CDR3: TGTGCCACCAGCAGCCGGGACACAACTTACTATGGCTACACCTTC. Amino acids: CATSSRDTTYYGYTF. The complete variable domain, with remaining parts taken from reference TRBV15 and TRBJ1-2, reads DAMVIQNPRYQVTQFGKPVTLSCSQTLNHNVMYWYQQKSSQAPKLLFHYYDKDFNNEADTPDNFQSRRPNTSFCFLDIRSPGLGDTAMYLCATSSRDTTYYGYTFGSGTRLTVV.

This chain links TRBV18 with TRBJ2-1, with 7 nucleotides matching TRBD1. Trimming at V came to 6 bases and at J to 0 bases, leaving 8 bases not matched to a gene. The CDR3 sequence is 16 residues long. Germline assignment: CDR1 KGHSH and CDR2 LQKENI. The CDR3 coding sequence is TGTGCCAGCTCCGCCAGGGGGATCTTCTCCTACAATGAGCAGTTCTTC. This gives the protein CASSARGIFSYNEQFF.

This sequence joins TRBV29-1 and TRBJ2-3; TRBD2 is a possible D gene (6 bases). CDR1 SQVTM and CDR2 ANQGSEA come from the germline V gene. V lost 5 bases and J 0 bases, leaving 12 bases between the germline ends. The CDR3 totals 14 residues. This chain's CDR3 is CSVIAVTSTDTQYF. The DNA of the CDR3 is TGCAGCGTTATAGCGGTTACTAGCACAGATACGCAGTATTTT.